Below are 15 T cell receptor beta chains sequenced from a single sample in a study of CD8+ T cells in alopecia areata (dated 2018 in TCRdb). Library prep was done by the immunoSEQ multiplex PCR assay. RNA was extracted from all samples and reverse transcribed into cDNA as template for TCR sequencing. TCRdb obtained this table from immuneACCESS and retained in-frame rearrangements with V and J assigned. These tables miss some clones; where compared with another copy, unresolved V genes account for less than half of the shortfall, and the remainder is unexplained. Recorded for this sample are approximately 82,000 clones; roughly 50% of them occurred a single time. The top ten hold 5.7% of the sample. Sequencing was performed on NKG2D-high CD8+ T cells sorted from blood. Interpreted using the paper, the cell subset or site label stands for: sorted CD8+ NKG2D-high blood T cells. Every receptor here comes from a human donor with alopecia areata.

The rearrangement uses TRBV7-9 and TRBJ2-4; tentatively, D is TRBD2 (5 bases). V shed 1 base and J shed 9 bases, with 7 bases lying between them. The CDR3 runs to 12 residues. Germline loops: CDR1 SEHNR, CDR2 FQNEAQ (reference sequence). CDR3 nucleotide sequence: TGTGCCAGCAGCTTAGGGACTGGCATTCAGTACTTC. Amino acid sequence: CASSLGTGIQYF.

This clone was detected once. V is TRBV28 and J is TRBJ2-7; 13 nucleotides match TRBD2. This CDR3 region has 15 residues. The V and J ends lost 2 bases and 6 bases, in that order; junction bases with no gene match: 4. Germline CDR1 MDHEN, CDR2 SYDVKM. Written as DNA, the CDR3 is TGTGCCAGCAGTTTACGACTAGCGGGGGGCCTCGAGCAGTACTTC. It specifies CASSLRLAGGLEQYF.

The chain recombines TRBV28 with TRBJ2-1, with 10 bases that match TRBD2. The CDR3 length is 18 residues. Germline CDR1 MDHEN, CDR2 SYDVKM. V shed 4 bases and J 1 base; nucleotides not matched to a gene: 10. The CDR3 sequence: CASSSSLAGEESYNEQFF. DNA for the CDR3: TGTGCCAGCAGTTCGTCCCTAGCGGGAGAGGAGTCCTACAATGAGCAGTTCTTC.

The rearrangement links TRBV27 to TRBJ2-3, with 11 bases fitting TRBD2. The trim removed 11 bases at V and 1 base at J, leaving 2 bases unmatched. Germline-derived CDR1 and CDR2 are MNHEY and SMNVEV (reference sequence). The CDR3 is 13 amino acids. CDR3 DNA sequence: TGTGCCTCGACTAGCGGGGGCACAGATACGCAGTATTTT. Its protein product is CASTSGGTDTQYF.

This clone occurred a few times. This chain joins TRBV29-1 and TRBJ2-6, with TRBD2 as a possible D gene (7 bases). Germline V gene sequence: CDR1 SQVTM, CDR2 ANQGSEA. Trimming removed 5 bases from V and 7 bases from J, with 15 bases in between. The CDR3 contains 14 residues. The CDR3 coding sequence is TGCAGCGTTCGAGCAGGGGAGGGTGCCAACGTCCTGACTTTC. It specifies CSVRAGEGANVLTF.

This clone was seen more than once but under ten times. The chain recombines TRBV2 with TRBJ2-2, with D perhaps assigned TRBD1 or TRBD2 (5 bases each). The CDR3 is made up of 15 amino acids. CDR1 is SNHLY, CDR2 FYNNEI, per germline. V dropped 4 bases and J dropped 1 base, with 10 bases sitting between them. The CDR3 DNA reads TGTGCCAGCAGTGGAGCGGACATGAACACCGGGGAGCTGTTTTTT. Its protein is CASSGADMNTGELFF.

V is TRBV4-3 and J is TRBJ2-2; tentative D call: TRBD2 (6 bases). From germline, CDR1 is LGHNA and CDR2 YSLEER. This CDR3 contains 17 residues. V lost 1 base and J 3 bases, leaving 15 bases between the germline ends. The CDR3 DNA reads as TGCGCCAGCAGCCAAGGGACTACGCGATCGGACACCGGGGAGCTGTTTTTT. Protein product: CASSQGTTRSDTGELFF.

With regard to this clone: The sample contains more than one DNA sequence encoding this CDR3. The chain carries TRBV5-4 and TRBJ2-7; the D gene is possibly TRBD1 (5 bases). In germline, CDR1 is SGHNT, CDR2 YYREEE (reference sequence). V was trimmed by 2 bases and J by 7 bases, leaving 10 bases between them. The CDR3 is made up of 12 amino acids. CDR3 region: CASSFTGEEQYF. CDR3 nucleotides: TGTGCCAGCAGCTTCACAGGTGAAGAGCAGTACTTC. Supplemented by reference TRBV5-4 and TRBJ2-7, the full variable domain reads ETGVTQSPTHLIKTRGQQVTLRCSSQSGHNTVSWYQQALGQGPQFIFQYYREEENGRGNFPPRFSGLQFPNYSSELNVNALELDDSALYLCASSFTGEEQYFGPGTRLTVT.

This clone was counted only a few times. V usage is TRBV7-8 and J usage is TRBJ2-1; D not certain. Germline CDR1 reads SGHVS; CDR2 reads FQNEAQ. V lost 5 bases and J lost 2, with 1 base in between. This CDR3 comprises 11 residues. Here the CDR3 DNA reads TGTGCCAGCAGCACCTACAATGAGCAGTTCTTC. Translation: CASSTYNEQFF.

As DNA, the CDR3 is TGTGCCAGCAGTGGATTTGCGACAGGGGGTTGGGGCTACACCTTC. Protein product: CASSGFATGGWGYTF. The chain carries TRBV2 and TRBJ1-2; 9 bases line up with TRBD1. V trimming: 4 bases; J trimming: 8 bases; junction bases outside the gene matches: 11. CDR3 size: 15 residues. Per the germline V gene, CDR1 is SNHLY and CDR2 is FYNNEI.

The rearrangement uses TRBV2 and TRBJ1-5, with D possibly being TRBD1 (5 bases). This CDR3 comprises 14 residues. V was cut by 8 bases and J by 4 bases, with 15 bases left in between. Germline lookup yields CDR1 SNHLY and CDR2 FYNNEI. As DNA, the CDR3 is TGTGCCAGCCTCGAGGGGCGAAAGAATCAGCCCCAGCATTTT. It is translated as CASLEGRKNQPQHF.

The J gene is TRBJ2-1, the V gene TRBV7-8; D could derive from TRBD1 or TRBD2 (6 bases each). Trimming took off 1 base at V and 6 bases at J, with 13 bases between the two ends. The CDR3 has 15 amino acids. Per the germline V gene, CDR1 is SGHVS and CDR2 is FQNEAQ. This chain's CDR3 is CASSLGDKEGNEQFF. The CDR3 coding sequence is TGTGCCAGCAGCTTAGGGGACAAGGAGGGCAATGAGCAGTTCTTC.

This clone came up once. J is TRBJ2-4 and V is TRBV27; D uncertain. CDR1 MNHEY and CDR2 SMNVEV come from the germline V gene (reference sequence). Trimming cost V 6 bases and J 8 bases, with 8 bases left between them. This CDR3 comprises 11 residues. CDR3 in DNA: TGTGCCAGCAGCGATCGGGACATTCAGTACTTC. This translates into CASSDRDIQYF.

The chain joins TRBV30 to TRBJ2-5, with unresolved D. Trimming pared 6 bases from V and 3 bases from J, leaving 8 bases between. Germline V gene sequence: CDR1 GTSNPN, CDR2 SVGIG (reference sequence). The CDR3 totals 11 residues. CDR3 sequence reads: CACPHKETQYF. The CDR3 region has the DNA TGTGCCTGTCCGCATAAAGAGACCCAGTACTTC.

This sequence joins TRBV28 and TRBJ2-1; TRBD2 might be the D (5 bases). The CDR3 is 11 amino acids. The germline V and J ends were trimmed by 7 bases and 13 bases, with 14 bases remaining between them. Per germline, CDR1 MDHEN and CDR2 SYDVKM. The CDR3 is CASKLGVLQFF. The CDR3 DNA is TGTGCCAGCAAGCTCGGGGTCCTTCAGTTCTTC.